Shown below are 22 T cell receptor beta chains from a single sample sequenced in a study of cytomegalovirus exposure and HLA in healthy donors. Generated by immunoSEQ multiplex PCR, the TCRdb table keeps only in-frame clones and is missing some. This table has 100,000 or so clones, about 95% appearing once. Material for sequencing was PBMCs. These receptor sequences come from a woman aged 18-30 years in good health and CMV-seronegative.

This clone appeared once. CDR3 DNA sequence: TGTGCCAGCAGGAGACAGGGGAAAGAGACCCAGTACTTC. This encodes CASRRQGKETQYF. The V gene is TRBV6-1, the J gene TRBJ2-5; 8 nucleotides agree with TRBD1. V gave up 6 bases and J gave up 3 bases; unmatched junction bases: 3. Germline V lookup: CDR1 MNHNS, CDR2 SASEGT. This CDR3 is 13 amino acids long.

The V call is TRBV5-4, the J call TRBJ2-7; TRBD1 matches at 10 bases. Germline V gives CDR1 SGHNT, CDR2 YYREEE (reference sequence). This CDR3 spans 18 amino acids. Germline trimming cut 3 bases from V and 2 bases from J; bases unmatched to any gene: 14. The CDR3 here is CASSSKWGTGDNAYEQYF. CDR3 nucleotide sequence: TGTGCCAGCAGCTCAAAATGGGGGACAGGGGATAACGCCTACGAGCAGTACTTC.

The chain is built from TRBV5-1 and TRBJ2-5; possibly TRBD2 for D (5 bases). Per germline, CDR1 SGHRS and CDR2 YFSETQ. Trimming cost V 2 bases and J 4 bases, with 6 bases left between them. The length of the CDR3 is 12 residues. The CDR3 DNA is TGCGCCAGCAGCTTAGAGGGAGAGACCCAGTACTTC. Translation: CASSLEGETQYF.

As concerns this clone: Distinct nucleotide sequences in the sample also encode this CDR3. V usage is TRBV18 and J usage is TRBJ2-7; perhaps TRBD1 as D (5 bases). V was shortened by 3 bases and J by 0 bases, with 6 bases between the two germline ends. Germline V gene sequence: CDR1 KGHSH, CDR2 LQKENI. The CDR3 is 13 amino acids. Here the CDR3 reads CASSPQGSYEQYF. Here the CDR3 DNA reads TGTGCCAGCTCACCCCAGGGCTCCTACGAGCAGTACTTC.

V is TRBV10-1 and J is TRBJ2-5, with 7 bases identical to TRBD1. There are 14 residues in the CDR3. Germline V lookup: CDR1 WNHNN, CDR2 SYGVQD (reference sequence). V gave up 3 bases and J gave up 2 bases; unmatched junction bases: 3. This chain's CDR3 is CASSDGDRQETQYF. The CDR3 nucleotides are TGCGCCAGCAGTGATGGGGACAGACAAGAGACCCAGTACTTC.

The CDR3 here is CASGFNPSGVLNTEAFF. The CDR3 DNA reads as TGTGCTAGTGGTTTTAACCCCAGCGGGGTACTGAACACTGAAGCTTTCTTT. The chain employs TRBV12-5 and TRBJ1-1; no clear D gene. Trimming removed 3 bases at V and 0 bases at J, with 17 bases between. The CDR3 extends over 17 amino acids. The germline V gene has CDR1 LGHNT and CDR2 FRNRAP.

This rearrangement joins TRBV5-1 to TRBJ2-2; D is possibly TRBD1 (6 bases). This CDR3 spans 17 amino acids. The germline V gene encodes CDR1 SGHRS and CDR2 YFSETQ. V lost 1 base, J lost 6 bases, and 19 bases lay in between. This chain's CDR3 is CASSLNWATGGPGELFF. The CDR3 DNA reads as TGCGCCAGCAGCTTGAATTGGGCGACAGGAGGCCCCGGGGAGCTGTTTTTT. Based on the CDR3 plus reference TRBV5-1 and TRBJ2-2, the full variable domain is KAGVTQTPRYLIKTRGQQVTLSCSPISGHRSVSWYQQTPGQGLQFLFEYFSETQRNKGNFPGRFSGRQFSNSRSEMNVSTLELGDSALYLCASSLNWATGGPGELFFGEGSRLTVL.

The J gene is TRBJ2-2, the V gene TRBV6-1; the D is unclear. Trimming took off 7 bases at V and 4 bases at J, with 10 bases between the two ends. The CDR3 is made up of 13 amino acids. Germline CDR1 MNHNS, CDR2 SASEGT. CDR3 nucleotides: TGTGCCAGCACGGGTCGCCGCACCGGGGAGCTGTTTTTT. As protein: CASTGRRTGELFF.

A few counts support this clone. The chain has TRBV5-4 and TRBJ2-7; D not certain. Germline V gene data show CDR1 as SGHNT and CDR2 as YYREEE (reference sequence). Trimming removed 0 bases from V and 2 bases from J, with 9 bases in between. The CDR3 consists of 14 residues. The CDR3 DNA is TGTGCCAGCAGCTTGGGACTGGATCCCTACGAGCAGTACTTC. Translated, it gives CASSLGLDPYEQYF.

The genes are TRBV9 and TRBJ2-6, with TRBD2 as a possible D gene (7 bases). The CDR3 sequence is 16 residues long. Trimming cost V 0 bases and J 11 bases, with 18 bases left between them. In germline, CDR1 is SGDLS, CDR2 YYNGEE. The chain's CDR3 is CASSVGSGGPPDVLTF. The CDR3 nucleotides are TGTGCCAGCAGCGTAGGGTCGGGGGGCCCTCCTGACGTCCTGACTTTC.

The chain employs TRBV5-1 and TRBJ2-5; weak D call: TRBD1 (7 bases). CDR3 size: 15 residues. V lost 0 bases and J 5 bases, leaving 14 bases between the germline ends. Germline CDR1 SGHRS, CDR2 YFSETQ. The DNA for the CDR3 is TGCGCCAGCAGCTTGGGACAGGGAGGTCGGGAGACCCAGTACTTC. It yields the protein CASSLGQGGRETQYF. Full variable domain (remainder filled in from reference TRBV5-1 and TRBJ2-5): KAGVTQTPRYLIKTRGQQVTLSCSPISGHRSVSWYQQTPGQGLQFLFEYFSETQRNKGNFPGRFSGRQFSNSRSEMNVSTLELGDSALYLCASSLGQGGRETQYFGPGTRLLVL.

The chain couples TRBV4-1 to TRBJ2-5, with 9 bases identical to TRBD2. V lost 0 bases and J lost 5; bases outside the gene matches: 4. From germline, CDR1 is MGHRA and CDR2 YSYEKL. There are 15 residues in the CDR3. The CDR3 spells CASSQEAGGRETQYF. The CDR3 coding sequence is TGCGCCAGCAGCCAAGAAGCGGGGGGCCGGGAGACCCAGTACTTC.

The chain joins TRBV28 to TRBJ2-7; D is possibly TRBD1 (5 bases). The CDR3 spans 13 residues. The V gene lost 3 bases and the J gene lost 0 bases, with 6 bases spanning the gap. From germline, CDR1 is MDHEN and CDR2 SYDVKM. Here the CDR3 DNA reads TGTGCCAGCAGTTTTCAGGGCTCCTACGAGCAGTACTTC. It is translated as CASSFQGSYEQYF.

The chain carries TRBV5-1 and TRBJ2-3; 7 bases match TRBD2. The ends lost 0 bases at V and 5 bases at J; junction bases unmatched: 9. The CDR3 loop spans 16 amino acids. Germline V gene sequence: CDR1 SGHRS, CDR2 YFSETQ. The CDR3, as DNA: TGCGCCAGCAGCTTGGAGAGGGAGGGCCCTTTAGATACGCAGTATTTT. This sequence encodes CASSLEREGPLDTQYF.

The genes are TRBV27 and TRBJ2-2, with 10 bases aligning to TRBD2. Germline assignment: CDR1 MNHEY and CDR2 SMNVEV (reference sequence). CDR3 size: 18 residues. V trimming: 0 bases; J trimming: 4 bases; junction bases outside the gene matches: 8. In DNA form, the CDR3 reads TGTGCCAGCAGTTTATCGAGACTAGCGGGCCAGACCACCGGGGAGCTGTTTTTT. Protein sequence: CASSLSRLAGQTTGELFF.

This clone was seen a single time. This chain links TRBV12-5 with TRBJ2-7; D is ambiguous. Between the trimmed V and J ends, which lost 3 bases and 4 bases, there was a span of 10 bases. In germline, CDR1 is LGHNT, CDR2 FRNRAP. This CDR3 contains 13 residues. The CDR3 DNA follows: TGTGCTAGTGGTTTCGGAGTCCGTTACGAGCAGTACTTC. Translating gives CASGFGVRYEQYF.

V gene TRBV7-3 combines with J gene TRBJ1-6; D possibly corresponds to TRBD1 (5 bases). Germline V lookup: CDR1 SGHTA, CDR2 FQGTGA. This CDR3 comprises 15 residues. The V end lost 2 bases, the J end lost 4 bases, and 9 bases lay between the germline ends. CDR3 sequence reads: CASSLLGPYNSPLHF. The CDR3 bases are TGTGCCAGCAGCTTATTGGGGCCTTATAATTCACCCCTCCACTTT.

This chain uses TRBV9 with TRBJ2-3; 8 bases agree with TRBD1. CDR1 is SGDLS, CDR2 YYNGEE, per germline. V dropped 2 bases and J dropped 8; count of bases not matched to a gene: 10. This CDR3 is 15 amino acids long. CDR3 sequence (DNA): TGTGCCAGCAGCGTCCTGGCAGGGGGCGAGGGTACGCAGTATTTT. Translating gives CASSVLAGGEGTQYF.

V and J are TRBV7-2 and TRBJ2-7; 9 bases map to TRBD2. The CDR3 is made up of 15 amino acids. CDR1 SGHTA and CDR2 FQGNSA come from the germline V gene. After removal of 3 bases from V and 3 bases from J, the junction contained 6 bases not matched to a gene. The CDR3 is CASSLKAGGYYEQYF. The CDR3 region has the DNA TGTGCCAGCAGCTTGAAAGCGGGGGGTTACTACGAGCAGTACTTC.

This chain connects TRBV27 to TRBJ2-2; D is undetermined. Between the trimmed V and J ends, which lost 3 bases and 3 bases, there was a span of 14 bases. The length of the CDR3 is 16 residues. Germline V CDR1 and CDR2: MNHEY, SMNVEV (reference sequence). DNA for the CDR3: TGTGCCAGCAGTTTTCTAGGTAATTGGGACACCGGGGAGCTGTTTTTT. As protein: CASSFLGNWDTGELFF.

This clone was found once. The chain employs TRBV9 and TRBJ2-3, with 9 bases that match TRBD2. J was trimmed by 0 bases and V by 3 bases; bases with no gene match: 5. CDR1 SGDLS and CDR2 YYNGEE come from the germline V gene. CDR3 length: 16 residues. The CDR3 bases are TGTGCCAGCAGCGCTAGCGGGAAGGGAAGCACAGATACGCAGTATTTT. Translating gives CASSASGKGSTDTQYF.

The chain has TRBV28 and TRBJ2-7; D is possibly TRBD2 (5 bases). The V end lost 6 bases, the J end lost 3 bases, and 21 bases lay between the germline ends. The CDR3 runs 16 residues. The germline V gene encodes CDR1 MDHEN and CDR2 SYDVKM. For the CDR3, the DNA is TGTGCCAGCAGCACGACTACTCAAACCTTATTCTACGAGCAGTACTTC. This translates into CASSTTTQTLFYEQYF.